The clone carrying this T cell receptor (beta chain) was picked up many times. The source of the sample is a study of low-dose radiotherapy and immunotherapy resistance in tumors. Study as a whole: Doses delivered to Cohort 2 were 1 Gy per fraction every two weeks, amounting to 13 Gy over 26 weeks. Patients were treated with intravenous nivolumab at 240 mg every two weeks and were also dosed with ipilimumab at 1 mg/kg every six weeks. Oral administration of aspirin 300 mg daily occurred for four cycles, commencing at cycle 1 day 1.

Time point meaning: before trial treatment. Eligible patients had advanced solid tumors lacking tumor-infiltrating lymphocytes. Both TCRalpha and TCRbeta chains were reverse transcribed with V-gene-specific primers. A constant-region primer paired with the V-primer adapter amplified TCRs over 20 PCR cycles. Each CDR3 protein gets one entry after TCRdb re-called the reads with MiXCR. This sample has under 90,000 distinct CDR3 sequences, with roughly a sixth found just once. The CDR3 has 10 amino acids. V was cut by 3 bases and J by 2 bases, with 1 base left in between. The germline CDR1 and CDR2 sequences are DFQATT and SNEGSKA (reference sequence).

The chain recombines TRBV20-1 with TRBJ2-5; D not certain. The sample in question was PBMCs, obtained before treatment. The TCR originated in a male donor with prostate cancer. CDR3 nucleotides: TGCAGTGCTAGGCAAGAGACCCAGTACTTC. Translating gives CSARQETQYF.